This T cell receptor beta chain appears in the sequencing data of a study of T cell responses to AZD1222 COVID-19 vaccine. Study-level background: Samples with a second dose at about 4 or about 12 weeks were pooled together. Study results and limitations: Spike was spanned by vaccine-associated CD4 TCRs, with dominance at 160-218 and 743-854. Only a handful of AZD1222 recipients, five to seven in all, had baseline seropositivity. The reported proportion of spike-specific TCRs targeting unmutated variant regions was nearly half.

TCRdb's copy holds only in-frame clones and misses some; the assay was immunoSEQ multiplex PCR. The profile shows 70,000 or so clones, approximately 80% of them singletons. Regarding this clone: Antigen: not known.

The V segment lost 3 bases and the J segment 6 bases; nucleotides outside the gene matches: 6. The CDR3 consists of 14 residues. The germline gives CDR1 SGHVS, CDR2 FQNEAQ. The sample in question was peripheral blood, obtained on day 0 of AZD1222 vaccination. This clonotype was obtained from an adult in good health. The genes are TRBV7-8 and TRBJ2-7; 9 bases agree with TRBD1. The CDR3 loop reads CASSFHGTGPEQYF. The CDR3 coding sequence is TGTGCCAGCAGCTTTCACGGGACAGGGCCCGAGCAGTACTTC.